This entry lists 10 T cell receptor beta chains sequenced from one sample in a study of blood T cells in healthy people across ages. PCR was performed a second time for about 7 to 11 cycles using a sample-barcoded 5' primer and a J-beta primer mix. TCRdb called the 5' RACE reads again in MiXCR, with one record for every CDR3 protein. This table has about 640,000 distinct CDR3 sequences, around 43% appearing once. Input material: blood. The receptors originated from a man aged 80 or over in good health.

This clonotype came up a few times. The CDR3 here is CASSQAGTVHQPQHF. The CDR3 bases are TGTGCCAGCAGCCAAGCTGGGACAGTTCATCAGCCCCAGCATTTT. The J gene is TRBJ1-5, the V gene TRBV4-2; 7 nucleotides match TRBD1. V lost 1 base to trimming and J lost 5 bases; unmatched junction nucleotides: 5. Germline V gene data show CDR1 as LGHNA and CDR2 as YNFKEQ. The length of the CDR3 is 15 residues.

V and J are TRBV2 and TRBJ2-1; D call uncertain. CDR3 length: 16 residues. With 4 bases removed from V and 6 bases from J, the gap between germline ends came to 19 bases. The germline gives CDR1 SNHLY, CDR2 FYNNEI. The CDR3 is CASSALTTGFLNEQFF. CDR3 nucleotide sequence: TGTGCCAGCAGTGCCCTAACGACTGGGTTTCTCAATGAGCAGTTCTTC. Full variable domain (outside the CDR3, taken from reference TRBV2 and TRBJ2-1): EPEVTQTPSHQVTQMGQEVILRCVPISNHLYFYWYRQILGQKVEFLVSFYNNEISEKSEIFDDQFSVERPDGSNFTLKIRSTKLEDSAMYFCASSALTTGFLNEQFFGPGTRLTVL.

V gene TRBV29-1 combines with J gene TRBJ2-7; 9 bases are a match to TRBD2. After removal of 6 bases from V and 7 bases from J, the junction contained 19 bases not matched to a gene. Germline V gene lookup returns CDR1 SQVTM and CDR2 ANQGSEA. The CDR3 covers 16 residues. The CDR3, as DNA: TGCAGCGTCCGACTAGCGGATGGCTCGGTTTATGGTGAGCAGTACTTC. Translation gives CSVRLADGSVYGEQYF.

V gene TRBV28 combines with J gene TRBJ2-4, with D uncertain. This CDR3 is built from 13 residues. V lost 3 bases to trimming and J lost 7 bases, with 10 bases between them. CDR1 is MDHEN and CDR2 is SYDVKM in the germline V gene. This CDR3 is CASSLNPRNIQYF. The CDR3 DNA reads as TGTGCCAGCAGTTTGAACCCGAGGAACATTCAGTACTTC. The variable domain in full, completed from reference TRBV28 and TRBJ2-4, reads DVKVTQSSRYLVKRTGEKVFLECVQDMDHENMFWYRQDPGLGLRLIYFSYDVKMKEKGDIPEGYSVSREKKERFSLILESASTNQTSMYLCASSLNPRNIQYFGAGTRLSVL.

As concerns this clonotype: A much larger clone lies a single base off, so this may be a read error. The V call is TRBV24-1, the J call TRBJ2-5, with 8 positions matching TRBD2. From germline, CDR1 is KGHDR and CDR2 SFDVKD. The trim removed 4 bases at V and 11 bases at J, leaving 14 bases unmatched. There are 15 residues in the CDR3. CDR3 region: CATSEPGTSYKEQYF. The CDR3 nucleotides read TGTGCCACCAGTGAGCCCGGGACTAGTTACAAGGAGCAGTACTTC.

This clonotype has only a few counts. V gene TRBV11-2 combines with J gene TRBJ2-1, with a weak D call TRBD2 (6 bases). The CDR3 has 15 amino acids. The V gene lost 5 bases and the J gene lost 6 bases, with 17 bases spanning the gap. The germline CDR1 and CDR2 sequences are SGHAT and FQNNGV. The CDR3 here is CASSPRTMNLNEQFF. As DNA, the CDR3 is TGTGCCAGCAGCCCCCGGACTATGAACCTCAATGAGCAGTTCTTC. The full variable domain, with the rest looked up from reference TRBV11-2 and TRBJ2-1, is EAGVAQSPRYKIIEKRQSVAFWCNPISGHATLYWYQQILGQGPKLLIQFQNNGVVDDSQLPKDRFSAERLKGVDSTLKIQPAKLEDSAVYLCASSPRTMNLNEQFFGPGTRLTVL.

The chain links TRBV20-1 to TRBJ2-2; 15 nucleotides line up with TRBD2. The CDR3 runs to 15 residues. Germline V gene data show CDR1 as DFQATT and CDR2 as SNEGSKA (reference sequence). After removal of 6 bases from V and 6 bases from J, the junction contained 5 bases not matched to a gene. The CDR3 is CSARTSGRAPGELFF. DNA for the CDR3: TGCAGTGCAAGGACTAGCGGGAGGGCTCCCGGGGAGCTGTTTTTT.

The chain joins TRBV18 to TRBJ2-1; the D is unclear. Gene TRBJ2-7 matches the end of the DNA better, so the J call may be wrong. Germline V lookup: CDR1 KGHSH, CDR2 LQKENI. The CDR3 runs to 16 residues. The DNA of the CDR3 is TGTGCCAGCTCACCGAACAAGGGTGGGTTGGGGAATGAGCAGTACTTC. Its translation is CASSPNKGGLGNEQYF.

This CDR3 is CASSDSSGRFYNEQFF. For the CDR3, the DNA is TGTGCCAGCAGTGATTCTAGCGGGAGGTTCTACAATGAGCAGTTCTTC. This chain connects TRBV25-1 to TRBJ2-1; 11 positions agree with TRBD2. This CDR3 is built from 16 residues. V lost 3 bases, J lost 3 bases, and 4 bases stayed unmatched. CDR1 is MGHDK and CDR2 is SYGVNS in the germline V gene.

This clonotype was observed a handful of times. This rearrangement joins TRBV10-3 to TRBJ1-2, with TRBD1 identical over 8 bases. This CDR3 has 15 amino acids. Germline CDR1 reads ENHRY; CDR2 reads SYGVKD. Trimming at V came to 6 bases and at J to 0 bases, leaving 6 bases not matched to a gene. The CDR3 sequence: CAISPGQATNYGYTF. For the CDR3, the DNA is TGTGCCATCAGCCCGGGACAGGCAACTAACTATGGCTACACCTTC.